The 6 T cell receptor beta chains presented below share a single source sample, sequenced in a study of blood T cell repertoires in COVID-19. TCRdb's table, derived via immunoSEQ multiplex PCR, lists solely in-frame clones and lacks some. The sample gives 85,000 to 130,000 clones, 76% of which show up once; 5% to 7.5% is in the top ten. The sample comprised peripheral blood. These receptor sequences come from a man aged 80 or over with COVID-19, enrolled during active disease.

This sequence joins TRBV24-1 and TRBJ1-2; D perhaps matches TRBD1 (6 bases). Trimming left V 1 base short and J 6 bases short, with 11 bases between. CDR3 size: 14 residues. In germline, CDR1 is KGHDR, CDR2 SFDVKD. The CDR3, as DNA: TGTGCCACCAGTGATTTCCAGGGGCGCGATGGCTACACCTTC. This translates into CATSDFQGRDGYTF.

There are a few counts of this clone. The chain combines TRBV27 with TRBJ2-1; D perhaps matches TRBD1 (5 bases). Germline V gene lookup returns CDR1 MNHEY and CDR2 SMNVEV (reference sequence). The CDR3 totals 14 residues. V was clipped by 5 bases and J by 6 bases, with 14 bases between them. The CDR3 DNA sequence: TGTGCCAGCAGTGCCATGGGGCAGACCAATGAGCAGTTCTTC. The encoded protein is CASSAMGQTNEQFF.

This clone was counted once. The rearrangement uses TRBV4-2 and TRBJ1-2; a possible D gene is TRBD1 (5 bases). Germline assignment: CDR1 LGHNA and CDR2 YNFKEQ. The V end was cut by 0 bases, the J end by 5 bases, with 22 bases between. The CDR3 contains 18 residues. This CDR3 is CASSQDARVAAGRYGYTF. The CDR3 DNA reads TGTGCCAGCAGCCAAGATGCTAGAGTCGCAGCAGGGAGGTATGGCTACACCTTC.

This clone was observed once. This chain joins TRBV7-9 and TRBJ1-3, with TRBD1 as a possible D gene (5 bases). The CDR3 has 16 amino acids. Germline CDR1 is SEHNR and CDR2 is FQNEAQ (reference sequence). V lost 6 bases and J lost 0, with 15 bases in between. CDR3 nucleotides: TGTGCCAGCAGGGTACAGGAGGGGCCCTCTGGAAACACCATATATTTT. Translation gives CASRVQEGPSGNTIYF. The full variable domain, its missing parts supplied by reference TRBV7-9 and TRBJ1-3, is DTGVSQNPRHKITKRGQNVTFRCDPISEHNRLYWYRQTLGQGPEFLTYFQNEAQLEKSRLLSDRFSAERPKGSFSTLEIQRTEQGDSAMYLCASRVQEGPSGNTIYFGEGSWLTVV.

This clone was seen only once. The chain uses TRBV5-1 and TRBJ2-7; possible D gene TRBD2, 5 bases. Trimming pared 5 bases from V and 2 bases from J, leaving 11 bases between. This CDR3 is 13 amino acids long. CDR1 is SGHRS, CDR2 YFSETQ, per germline. The CDR3 loop reads CASRRTSTYEQYF. For the CDR3, the DNA is TGCGCCAGCAGACGGACTTCGACCTACGAGCAGTACTTC.

The chain employs TRBV13 and TRBJ1-1, with 7 nucleotides matching TRBD1. This CDR3 has 14 amino acids. With 5 bases clipped from V and 6 bases from J, the junction kept 9 bases outside the gene matches. Per germline, CDR1 PRHDT and CDR2 FYEKMQ (reference sequence). The CDR3 loop is CASSPFQGVAEAFF. The CDR3 region has the DNA TGTGCCAGCAGCCCGTTCCAGGGGGTCGCTGAAGCTTTCTTT.